This T cell receptor (beta chain) was observed in a study of PD-1 blockade in classical Hodgkin lymphoma. General study findings and limits: The study reported lower baseline TCR diversity in newly diagnosed patients than in healthy donors. Complete responders entered with baseline diversity on par with newly diagnosed patients, the results showed. CD4+ TCR diversity, unlike CD8+, rose significantly by C4D1.

Clones were read by immunoSEQ multiplex PCR, and TCRdb kept only the in-frame ones, dropping some. The sample includes around 66,000 clones, 60% to 80% of them seen just once. In regard to this clone: What it binds is not known.

Relapse after autologous stem cell transplantation occurred in every patient, and brentuximab vedotin exposure varied. CDR1 and CDR2 (germline): SGHRS, YFSETQ. CDR3 length: 18 residues. Unmatched junction bases numbered 4, after V lost 0 bases and J lost 0 bases. This material consisted of peripheral blood mononuclear cells (PBMCs), taken before the second cycle of nivolumab. The chain joins TRBV5-1 to TRBJ2-1; 12 nucleotides agree with TRBD2. This clonotype originated in a human donor with classical Hodgkin lymphoma. CDR3 sequence: CASSLASGRVRSYNEQFF. CDR3 sequence (DNA): TGCGCCAGCAGCTTGGCTAGCGGGAGGGTCCGCTCCTACAATGAGCAGTTCTTC.